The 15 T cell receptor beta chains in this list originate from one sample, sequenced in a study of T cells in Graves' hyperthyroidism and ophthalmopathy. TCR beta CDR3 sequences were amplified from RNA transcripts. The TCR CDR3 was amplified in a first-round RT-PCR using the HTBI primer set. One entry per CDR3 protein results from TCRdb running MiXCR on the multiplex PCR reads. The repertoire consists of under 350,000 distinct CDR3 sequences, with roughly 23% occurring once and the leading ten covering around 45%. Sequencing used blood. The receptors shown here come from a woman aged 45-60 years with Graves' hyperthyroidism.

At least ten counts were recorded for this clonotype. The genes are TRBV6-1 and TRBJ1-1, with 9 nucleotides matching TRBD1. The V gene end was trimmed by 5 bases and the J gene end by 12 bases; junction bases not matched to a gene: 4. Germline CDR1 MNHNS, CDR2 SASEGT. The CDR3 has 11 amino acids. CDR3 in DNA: TGTGCCAGCAGTAAGGGGACAGGGACTTTCTTT. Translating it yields CASSKGTGTFF.

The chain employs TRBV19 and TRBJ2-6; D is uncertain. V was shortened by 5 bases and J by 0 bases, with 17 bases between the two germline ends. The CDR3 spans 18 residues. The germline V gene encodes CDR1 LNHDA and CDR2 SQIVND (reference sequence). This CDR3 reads CASSLGRSSSSGANVLTF. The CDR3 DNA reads TGTGCCAGTAGTCTAGGACGTTCCTCCAGCTCTGGGGCCAACGTCCTGACTTTC. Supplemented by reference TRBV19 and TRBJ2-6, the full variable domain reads DGGITQSPKYLFRKEGQNVTLSCEQNLNHDAMYWYRQDPGQGLRLIYYSQIVNDFQKGDIAEGYSVSREKKESFPLTVTSAQKNPTAFYLCASSLGRSSSSGANVLTFGAGSRLTVL.

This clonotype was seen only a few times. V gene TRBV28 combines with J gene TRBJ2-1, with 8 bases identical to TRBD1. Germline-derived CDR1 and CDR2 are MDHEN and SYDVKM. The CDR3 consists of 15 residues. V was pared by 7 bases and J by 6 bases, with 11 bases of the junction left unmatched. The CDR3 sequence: CASKIRDRFRNEQFF. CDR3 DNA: TGTGCCAGCAAAATCCGGGACAGGTTCCGCAATGAGCAGTTCTTC.

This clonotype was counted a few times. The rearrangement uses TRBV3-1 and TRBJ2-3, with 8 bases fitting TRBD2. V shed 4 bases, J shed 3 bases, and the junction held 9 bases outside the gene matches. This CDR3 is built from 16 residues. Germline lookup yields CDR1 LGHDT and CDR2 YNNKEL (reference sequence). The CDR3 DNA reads TGTGCCAGCAGCCGTGGGGCGGGAGGCCGTACAGATACGCAGTATTTT. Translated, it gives CASSRGAGGRTDTQYF.

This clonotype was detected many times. The CDR3 DNA reads TGTGCCAGCAGACCAGGGGGGTCAGAGACCCAGTACTTC. It encodes CASRPGGSETQYF. The chain couples TRBV6-1 to TRBJ2-5; a weak D match, TRBD1 (7 bases). Germline V gene lookup returns CDR1 MNHNS and CDR2 SASEGT. This CDR3 region has 13 residues. The V and J ends lost 6 bases and 4 bases respectively, with 12 bases between them.

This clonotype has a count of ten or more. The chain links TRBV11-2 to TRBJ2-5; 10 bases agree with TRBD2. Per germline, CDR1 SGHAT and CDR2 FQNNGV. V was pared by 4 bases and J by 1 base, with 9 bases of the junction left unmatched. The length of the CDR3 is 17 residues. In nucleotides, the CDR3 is TGTGCCAGCAGCTCCCACATAAGACTAGCGGGCCAAGAGACCCAGTACTTC. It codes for CASSSHIRLAGQETQYF.

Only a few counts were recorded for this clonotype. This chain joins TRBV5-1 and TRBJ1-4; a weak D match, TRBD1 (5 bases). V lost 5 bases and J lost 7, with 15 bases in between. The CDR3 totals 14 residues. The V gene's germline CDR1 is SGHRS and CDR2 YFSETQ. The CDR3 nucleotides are TGCGCCAGCAGACGGGACTCCGGGGTTGAAAAACTGTTTTTT. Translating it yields CASRRDSGVEKLFF. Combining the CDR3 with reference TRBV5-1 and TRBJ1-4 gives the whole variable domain KAGVTQTPRYLIKTRGQQVTLSCSPISGHRSVSWYQQTPGQGLQFLFEYFSETQRNKGNFPGRFSGRQFSNSRSEMNVSTLELGDSALYLCASRRDSGVEKLFFGSGTQLSVL.

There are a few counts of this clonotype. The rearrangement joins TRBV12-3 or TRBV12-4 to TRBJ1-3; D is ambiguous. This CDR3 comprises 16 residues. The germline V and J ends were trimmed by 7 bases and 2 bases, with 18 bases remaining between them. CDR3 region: CASTYSLVAAGNTIYF. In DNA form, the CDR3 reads TGTGCCAGCACCTACTCTTTAGTGGCTGCTGGAAACACCATATATTTT.

The CDR3 coding sequence is TGTGCCAGCAGTTCCCTCCTCACGACAAAGAACACTGAAGCTTTCTTT. Its protein is CASSSLLTTKNTEAFF. The V gene is TRBV12-3 or TRBV12-4, the J gene TRBJ1-1; D unclear. The length of the CDR3 is 16 residues. V shed 4 bases and J shed 1 base, with 16 bases lying between them.

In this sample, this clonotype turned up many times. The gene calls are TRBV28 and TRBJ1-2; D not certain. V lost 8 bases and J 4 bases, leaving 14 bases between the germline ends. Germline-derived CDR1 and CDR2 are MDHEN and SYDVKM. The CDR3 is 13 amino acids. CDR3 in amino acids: CASFRTGAYGYTF. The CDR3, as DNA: TGTGCCAGCTTCCGGACCGGAGCCTATGGCTACACCTTC.

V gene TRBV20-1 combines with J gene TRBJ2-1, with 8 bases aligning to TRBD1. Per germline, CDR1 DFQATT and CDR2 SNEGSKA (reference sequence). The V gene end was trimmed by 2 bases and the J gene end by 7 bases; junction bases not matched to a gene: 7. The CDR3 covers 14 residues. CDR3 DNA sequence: TGCAGTGCTAGATCGAGGACAGGGTGGAATGAGCAGTTCTTC. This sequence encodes CSARSRTGWNEQFF.

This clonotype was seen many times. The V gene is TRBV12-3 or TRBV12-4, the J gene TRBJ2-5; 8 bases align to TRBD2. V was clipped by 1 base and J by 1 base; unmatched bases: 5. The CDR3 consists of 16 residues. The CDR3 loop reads CASSLGRLATQETQYF. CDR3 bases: TGTGCCAGCAGTTTAGGGCGACTAGCGACCCAAGAGACCCAGTACTTC.

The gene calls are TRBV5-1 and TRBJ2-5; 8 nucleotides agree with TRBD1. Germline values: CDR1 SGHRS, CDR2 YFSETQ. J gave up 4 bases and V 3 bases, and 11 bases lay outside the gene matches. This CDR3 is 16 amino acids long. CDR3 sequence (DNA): TGCGCCAGCAGCTCCTCAGGGGGCGCGGTGAGAGAGACCCAGTACTTC. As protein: CASSSSGGAVRETQYF.

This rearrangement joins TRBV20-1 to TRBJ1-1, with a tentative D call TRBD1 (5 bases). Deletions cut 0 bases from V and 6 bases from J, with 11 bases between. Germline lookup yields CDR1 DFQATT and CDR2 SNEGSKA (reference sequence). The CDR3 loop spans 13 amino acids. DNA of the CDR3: TGCAGTGCTAGAGAGAGGGGAGGGCCTGAAGCTTTCTTT. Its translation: CSARERGGPEAFF.

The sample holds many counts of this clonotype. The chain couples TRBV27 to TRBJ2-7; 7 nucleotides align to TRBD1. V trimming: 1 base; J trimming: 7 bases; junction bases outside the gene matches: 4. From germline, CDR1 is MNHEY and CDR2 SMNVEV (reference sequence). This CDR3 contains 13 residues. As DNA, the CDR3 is TGTGCCAGCAGTTTATTGACAGGGTGGGAGCAGTACTTC. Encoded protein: CASSLLTGWEQYF.